Only a few counts were recorded for the clone carrying this T cell receptor beta chain. Its matching antigen is unknown. CDR1 SGHRS and CDR2 YFSETQ come from the germline V gene. The CDR3 is made up of 15 amino acids. The junction had 7 bases not matched to a gene; V was cut back by 3 bases and J by 7 bases. The source of the sample is a study of T-cell reconstitution after alpha-beta-depleted transplantation in children. Study conclusions and caveats: T-cell counts and diversity at one year post-transplant came mainly from newly produced T cells.

For TCRbeta, the library was prepared with unique molecular identifiers. TCRdb processed the PCR reads anew with MiXCR; each CDR3 protein has one entry. The sample has approximately 430,000 distinct CDR3 sequences, around 15% seen once. Sequencing was performed on PBMCs, mostly from graft donor cells, taken 360 days after TCRalphabeta/CD19-depleted stem cell transplant. The TCR comes from a boy less than two years old who had a stem cell transplant for Wiskott-Aldrich syndrome, so the T cells may come from the graft donor. V is TRBV5-1 and J is TRBJ2-2; the match to TRBD1 covers 9 bases. The CDR3 loop reads CASSSRTGVIGELFF. For the CDR3, the DNA is TGCGCCAGCAGCTCCCGGACAGGGGTGATCGGGGAGCTGTTTTTT.